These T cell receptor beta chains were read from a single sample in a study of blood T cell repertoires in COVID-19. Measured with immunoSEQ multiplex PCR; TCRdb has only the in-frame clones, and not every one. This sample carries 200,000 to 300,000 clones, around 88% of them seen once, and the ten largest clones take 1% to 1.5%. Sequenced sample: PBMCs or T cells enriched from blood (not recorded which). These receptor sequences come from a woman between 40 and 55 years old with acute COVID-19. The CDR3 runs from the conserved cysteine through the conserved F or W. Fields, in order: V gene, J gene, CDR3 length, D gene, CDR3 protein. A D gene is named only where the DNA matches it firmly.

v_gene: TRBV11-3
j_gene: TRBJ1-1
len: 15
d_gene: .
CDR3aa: CASSPTVLMNTEAFF

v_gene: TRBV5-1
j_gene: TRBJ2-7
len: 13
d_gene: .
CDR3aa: CASSLSLAGEQYF

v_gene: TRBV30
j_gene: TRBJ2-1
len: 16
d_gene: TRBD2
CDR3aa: CAWISRGLAGINEQFF

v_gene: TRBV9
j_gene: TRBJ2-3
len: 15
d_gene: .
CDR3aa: CASSVGAGTTDTQYF

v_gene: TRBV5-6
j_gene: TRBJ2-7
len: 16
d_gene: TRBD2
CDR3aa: CASSARTSGNTDEQYF

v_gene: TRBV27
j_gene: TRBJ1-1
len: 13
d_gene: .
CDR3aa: CASSLGSGTEAFF

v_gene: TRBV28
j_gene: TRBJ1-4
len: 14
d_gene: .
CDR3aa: CASSFGRYNEKLFF

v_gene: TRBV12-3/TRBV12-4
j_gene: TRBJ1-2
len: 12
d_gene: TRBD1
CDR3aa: CASSGTAYGYTF

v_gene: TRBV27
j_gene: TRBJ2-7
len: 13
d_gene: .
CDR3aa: CASSSTASYEQYF

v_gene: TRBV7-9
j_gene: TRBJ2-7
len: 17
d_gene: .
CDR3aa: CASSSPSSGASSYEQYF

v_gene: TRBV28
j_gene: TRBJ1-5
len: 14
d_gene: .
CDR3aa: CASSPPPGNQPQHF

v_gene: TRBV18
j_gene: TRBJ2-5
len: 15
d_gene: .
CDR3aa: CASSPLVGQQETQYF

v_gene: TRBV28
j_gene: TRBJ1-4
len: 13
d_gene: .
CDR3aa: CASTSGYNEKLFF

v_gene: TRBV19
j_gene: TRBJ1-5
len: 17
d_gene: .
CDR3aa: CASSSLGVPFSNQPQHF

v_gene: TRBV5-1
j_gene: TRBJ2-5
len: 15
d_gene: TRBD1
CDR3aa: CASSAFGTGEETQYF

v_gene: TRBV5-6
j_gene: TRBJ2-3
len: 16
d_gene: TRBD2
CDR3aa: CASSPLSGSRADTQYF

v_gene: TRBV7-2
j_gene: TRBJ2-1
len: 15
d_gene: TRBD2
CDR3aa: CASNPTGGGVNEQFF

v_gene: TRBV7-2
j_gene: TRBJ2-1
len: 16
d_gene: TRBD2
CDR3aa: CASSPHGGRAAVEQFF

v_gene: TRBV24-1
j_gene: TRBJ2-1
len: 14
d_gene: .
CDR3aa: CATSDVGRENEQFF

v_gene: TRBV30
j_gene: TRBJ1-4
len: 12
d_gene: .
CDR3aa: CALTRGYEKLFF

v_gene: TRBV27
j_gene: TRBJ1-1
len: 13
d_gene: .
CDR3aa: CASSLWQGTEAFF

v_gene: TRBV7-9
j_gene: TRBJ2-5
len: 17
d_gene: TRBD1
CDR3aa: CASSLEVGQGRWETQYF

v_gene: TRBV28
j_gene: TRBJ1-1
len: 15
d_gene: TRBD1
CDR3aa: CASTIGGLGVAEAFF

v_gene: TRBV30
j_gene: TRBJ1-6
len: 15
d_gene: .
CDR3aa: CAWSVLGGADSPLHF

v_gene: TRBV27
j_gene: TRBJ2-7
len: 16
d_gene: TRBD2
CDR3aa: CASSILLAGGLHEQYF

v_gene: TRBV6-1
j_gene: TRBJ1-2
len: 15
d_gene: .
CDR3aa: CASSERSGDGYGYTF

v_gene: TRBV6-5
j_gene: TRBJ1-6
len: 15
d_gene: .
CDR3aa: CASRRVDSYNSPLHF

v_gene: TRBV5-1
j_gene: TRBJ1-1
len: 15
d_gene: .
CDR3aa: CASSTAPTGYTEAFF

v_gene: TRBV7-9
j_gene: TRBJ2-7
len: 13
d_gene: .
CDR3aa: CASSGGAVYEQYF

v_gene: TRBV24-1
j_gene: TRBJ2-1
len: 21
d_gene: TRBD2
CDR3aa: CATSDLPGSSGRGRLYNEQFF

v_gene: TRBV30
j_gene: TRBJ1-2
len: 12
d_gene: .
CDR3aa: CAWSSGNYGYTF

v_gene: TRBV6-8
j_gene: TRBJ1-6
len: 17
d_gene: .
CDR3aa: CASSYQGGFPSNSPLHF

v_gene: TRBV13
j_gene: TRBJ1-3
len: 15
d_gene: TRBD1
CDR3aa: CASSTGTGAGNTIYF

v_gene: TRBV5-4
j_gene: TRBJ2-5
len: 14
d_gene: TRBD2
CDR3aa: CASSSGLGIETQYF

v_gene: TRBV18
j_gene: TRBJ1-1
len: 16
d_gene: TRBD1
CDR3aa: CASSPKWGQGDTEAFF

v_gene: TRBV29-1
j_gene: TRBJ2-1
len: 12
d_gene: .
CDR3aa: CSVEAPYNEQFF

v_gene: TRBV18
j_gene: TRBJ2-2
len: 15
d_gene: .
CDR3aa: CASSPTGTLTGELFF

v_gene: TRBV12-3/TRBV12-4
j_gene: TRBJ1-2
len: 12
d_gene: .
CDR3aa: CASRRYRSRDTF

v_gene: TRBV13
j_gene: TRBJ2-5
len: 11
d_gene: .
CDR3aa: CASSSEETQYF

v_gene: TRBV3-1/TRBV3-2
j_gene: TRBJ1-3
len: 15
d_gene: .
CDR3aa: CASSQVTGAGNTIYF

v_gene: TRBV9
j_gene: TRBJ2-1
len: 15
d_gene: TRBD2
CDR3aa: CASSVAGLVGTEQFF

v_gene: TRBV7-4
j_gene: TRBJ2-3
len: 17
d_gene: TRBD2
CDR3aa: CASSSWTSGTSTDTQYF

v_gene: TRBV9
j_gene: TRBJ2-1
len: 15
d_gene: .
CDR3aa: CASSVGVPRYNEQFF

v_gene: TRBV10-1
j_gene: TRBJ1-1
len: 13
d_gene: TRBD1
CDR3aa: CAGDRGVRTEAFF

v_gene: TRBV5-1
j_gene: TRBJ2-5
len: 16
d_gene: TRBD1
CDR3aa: CASSSRTGGFGETQYF